This entry is about one T cell receptor (beta chain). Repertoires were generated with immunoSEQ multiplex PCR, while TCRdb's copy carries only in-frame clones and drops some. The sample table sets out 7,500 to 10,000 clones. The CDR3 is 15 amino acids. The DNA is unrecorded. Germline V CDR1 and CDR2: MNHEY, SMNVEV (reference sequence). The data originate from a study of synovial regulatory T cells in juvenile arthritis. The origin of this receptor is a donor younger than 30 with juvenile idiopathic arthritis. The sequencing sample was made of Treg cells from blood. Subset meaning: remaining (HLA-DR-negative) circulating blood Treg cells. The V gene is TRBV27, the J gene TRBJ2-1. The CDR3 here is CASSLTSRGRNEQFF.